The 4 T cell receptor beta chains given below trace back to one sample, sequenced in a study of T cells in Graves' hyperthyroidism and ophthalmopathy. Amplification of TCR beta CDR3 regions used RNA as the template. First-round RT-PCR of the TCR CDR3 relied on the HTBI primer set. TCRdb passed the multiplex PCR reads through MiXCR, listing each CDR3 protein once. The sample holds some 580,000 distinct CDR3 sequences, roughly 15% seen once. The source material was blood. These receptors were taken from a woman in her thirties or forties with Graves' ophthalmopathy.

This clonotype was detected ten times or more. The chain uses TRBV28 and TRBJ2-1; the match to TRBD2 covers 12 bases. V was pared by 2 bases and J by 7 bases, with 6 bases of the junction left unmatched. CDR1 and CDR2 (germline): MDHEN, SYDVKM. The CDR3 loop spans 16 amino acids. CDR3 nucleotides: TGTGCCAGCAGTTTAGGGCTAGCGGGAGGGCGGAATGAGCAGTTCTTC. It codes for CASSLGLAGGRNEQFF.

Ten or more counts support this clonotype. The gene calls are TRBV6-1 and TRBJ1-5; a possible D gene is TRBD1 (5 bases). The CDR3 consists of 13 residues. Germline lookup yields CDR1 MNHNS and CDR2 SASEGT. Trimming took 4 bases from V and 3 from J, leaving 7 bases between them. The CDR3 here is CASSGQLNQPQHF. The CDR3 DNA follows: TGTGCCAGCAGTGGACAGCTCAATCAGCCCCAGCATTTT.

The gene calls are TRBV20-1 and TRBJ1-6; D ambiguous. Deletions cut 5 bases from V and 6 bases from J, with 17 bases between. The CDR3 is 15 residues long. Looked up from germline, CDR1 is DFQATT and CDR2 is SNEGSKA (reference sequence). The CDR3 DNA sequence: TGCAGTGCTCCGGAGGACCTACGGGTTAATTCACCCCTCCACTTT. Residues: CSAPEDLRVNSPLHF.

This chain connects TRBV20-1 to TRBJ2-3, with a weak D call TRBD2 (5 bases). The CDR3 runs 13 residues. V dropped 6 bases and J dropped 4 bases, with 14 bases sitting between them. CDR1 is DFQATT and CDR2 is SNEGSKA in the germline V gene (reference sequence). The CDR3 protein is CSASGGEPDTQYF. Written as DNA, the CDR3 is TGCAGTGCCAGCGGTGGCGAACCAGATACGCAGTATTTT.